This T cell receptor (beta chain) was obtained from a study of OX40 agonist ivuxolimab in advanced cancers. Study-wide context: Treatment received earlier with anti-PD-1, anti-PD-L1 or anti-CTLA-4 agents was allowed, and less than 45% had some. Study outcomes and limitations: Expanded clones were, on average, more numerous among CD8+ T cells than CD4+. Also showing low normalized T-cell clonal expansion were some of the nonresponders.

Blood sampling took place at baseline, cycle 4 day 1, and cycle 7 day 1. Using immunoSEQ multiplex PCR, the repertoire was profiled, and TCRdb retains in-frame clones only, with some absent. The sample lists roughly 60,000 clones; around four fifths were seen once. CDR3 length: 14 residues. V was shortened by 0 bases and J by 9 bases, with 12 bases between the two germline ends. The V gene's germline CDR1 is LNHNV and CDR2 YYDKDF (reference sequence). Comment on this clone: The antigen is not known.

This clonotype originated in an adult with an advanced solid tumor such as melanoma, head and neck, liver or kidney cancer. This sequence joins TRBV15 and TRBJ1-5; D unclear. The source was CD4+ or CD8+ T cells sorted from blood, collected in a trial of the OX40 agonist ivuxolimab. The CDR3 DNA reads as TGTGCCACCAGCAGAGAGTCCCGAAATACGCCCCAGCATTTT. It encodes CATSRESRNTPQHF.